The clone carrying this T cell receptor beta chain has just a few counts. V lost 4 bases, J lost 8 bases, and 11 bases lay in between. The germline V gene encodes CDR1 SEHNR and CDR2 FQNEAQ (reference sequence). This CDR3 contains 12 residues. TCRdb ran MiXCR on the RT-PCR reads and lists one entry per CDR3 protein. This table holds more than 150,000 distinct CDR3 sequences, less than 45% found once. This specimen comes from a study of patients and donors after allogeneic stem cell transplantation. The TCR comes from a human donor who was either an allogeneic HSCT recipient or a stem cell or donor lymphocyte infusion donor (not recorded which). It is not recorded whose cells these are; they may come from a transplant donor. The genes are TRBV7-9 and TRBJ1-1; a weak D match, TRBD1 (6 bases). Sample: blood, either unsorted or a sorted T cell fraction (not recorded which). The CDR3 sequence: CASSSRRGEAFF. The CDR3 coding sequence is TGTGCCAGCAGCTCCCGAAGGGGGGAAGCTTTCTTT.